These 2 T cell receptor beta chains originate from one sample sequenced in a study of blood T cells in healthy people across ages. A J-beta primer mix and a sample-barcoded 5' primer were used in a second PCR of about 7 to 12 cycles. MiXCR, applied by TCRdb to the 5' RACE reads, yields one record per CDR3 protein. The data hold some 780,000 distinct CDR3 sequences, with roughly three fifths observed a single time. Sequencing was carried out using blood. These TCRs come from a man between 35 and 55 years old in good health.

The genes are TRBV20-1 and TRBJ2-6, with D uncertain. V shed 1 base and J shed 0 bases, with 16 bases lying between them. Germline values: CDR1 DFQATT, CDR2 SNEGSKA (reference sequence). The CDR3 is 18 amino acids. In DNA form, the CDR3 reads TGCAGTGCTAGAGTTGGGTCTACCCCTAGCTCTGGGGCCAACGTCCTGACTTTC. Amino acids: CSARVGSTPSSGANVLTF.

The chain links TRBV11-2 to TRBJ2-3; 11 bases line up with TRBD2. J lost 2 bases, V lost 3 bases, and 4 bases had no gene match. Germline assignment: CDR1 SGHAT and CDR2 FQNNGV. CDR3 length equals 16 residues. CDR3 sequence reads: CASSFRLAGFTDTQYF. The CDR3 region has the DNA TGTGCCAGCAGCTTCAGACTAGCGGGGTTCACAGATACGCAGTATTTT.